This TCR beta chain was obtained from a study of T cell repertoires in cytomegalovirus infection (dated by TCRdb to between 2018 and 2021). Background for the entire study: Peptide stimulations targeted recently identified HLA-C-restricted CMV epitopes, whose presentation resists viral immunomodulation, together with well-studied HLA-B-restricted epitopes. Because public TCR beta signatures pointed to carriage of CMV infection together with the matching HLA type, the HLA type of each donor mattered for the analysis. Points the paper makes about the study in general: The ex vivo response was dominated by HLA-C-restricted CMV-specific TCR beta clonotypes, which also provided the single most frequent clonotype in two of eight donors. Carriers of CMV infection plus the relevant HLA type were discriminated by the cumulative frequency of public TCR beta family members in the study cohort and in an independent approximately 360-donor cohort.

Deletion took 3 bases off V and 6 bases off J, with a span of 14 bases between the germline ends. Counted from cysteine to phenylalanine, this CDR3 has 14 amino acids. Only CDR3 DNA is held: 42 bases, read in frame from base 1. CDR1 SEHNR and CDR2 FQNEAQ are derived from the germline V gene (reference sequence). A few counts support this clonotype. Its antigen is still unknown. The input lacks base qualities; no much larger clone sits a single base away. The sequencing machine was an Illumina HiSeq 1500. TCRdb passed the public sequencing reads through fastp at Q25 and MiXCR, retaining productive beta sequences. Here each entry gathers all rows of one CDR3 protein and keeps the most common genes and DNA. In this sample the table shows approximately 1,000,000 distinct CDR3 sequences, 30% to 40% of which occur a single time. The ten most abundant clones make up 13% of the sample. The intended sense of this specimen's treatment or condition label: in vitro stimulation with specific CMV peptide epitopes to enrich CMV-specific T cells.

The V and J segments used are TRBV7-9 and TRBJ1-2; the D gene cannot be resolved reliably. The sample was cultured CD8+ T cells from PBMCs, taken from culture after CMV antigen stimulation. The clonotype was recovered from a human donor in good health (CMV status not recorded). Some clones in this sample may be carry-over from other donors' samples. The nucleotide sequence is TGTGCCAGCAGCTTGGAGACGTTCGTGGATGGCTACACCTTC. The resulting protein is CASSLETFVDGYTF.